This T cell receptor beta chain was identified during a study of cytomegalovirus exposure and HLA in healthy donors (dated by TCRdb to the late 2010s). For the wider study: In an earlier analysis of approximately 500 of the donors, about 260 Gb of sequence data and 117 million unique TCR beta sequences from roughly 190 million T cells were reported. Rather than using new phenotypic data, the later analysis identified candidate immune exposures from TCR beta sequences and from how often those sequences occurred across donors. A later analysis re-examined previously published TCR beta repertoires from more than 600 donors and added high-resolution HLA genotyping to investigate patterns of TCR occurrence. The T cell repertoires of about 700 subjects were profiled by immunosequencing and related to cytomegalovirus serostatus. Four or five DR-DQ haplotypes were handled as single units for association and clustering because linkage in the cohort was strong. Every discovery cohort repertoire had been produced on one sequencing platform. A separate validation cohort of about 110 different subjects was used in addition to the 666-subject first cohort. Among a few hundred genotyped donors of the cohort, an average of around 240,000 unique TCR beta nucleotide sequences were sequenced per donor, around 20% of them non-productive. Among the approximately 400 genotyped donors, around 81% belonged to the genetic ancestry cluster associated with self-reported Caucasian donors. Donor age, sex, ethnicity and CMV serostatus were compiled together with the repertoire data. HLA typing included class I and class II loci at four-digit resolution. Typing coverage differed by locus: A, B, C, DRB1 and DQB1 were typed in roughly 620-630 donors, DQA1 in around 500, DPA1 in 600 to 610, and DPB1 in roughly 450. Genome-wide SNP genotypes for about three fifths of the roughly 670 donors were used in a later genetic analysis, which treated that subset as a discovery cohort. To predict cytomegalovirus infection status, the study brought together high-throughput TCR immunosequencing, statistical association of individual TCRs with disease status, and machine learning. The study aimed to test whether signatures of past pathogen exposure could be identified by cataloging public T cell receptors. An earlier analysis of 587 of the donors used high-throughput TCR beta sequencing to judge whether each TCR beta V gene segment behaved as functional or pseudogenic. Around 320 gigabases of sequencing data and some 85 million unique TCR sequences were included in an early release covering 500 to 750 HLA-typed donors. The paper's findings and limits, for the study overall: In a later analysis, HLA-associated TCR beta chains showed more clonal expansion and lower generation probabilities than non-associated chains that were equally common. A later analysis reported that several top co-occurrence clusters appeared linked to parvovirus B19, influenza, CMV and Epstein-Barr virus. According to a later analysis, most CMV-associated TCR beta chains appeared to be HLA-restricted, and the HLA associations seemed to be driven largely by CMV exposure. A further reported finding was that TCR beta sequences accurately predicted the HLA-A and HLA-B alleles for most subjects in the first cohort. Compared with the roughly 670-donor mean, donors in an Asian-associated ancestry cluster had fewer N-insertions in productive TCRs, according to a later genetic analysis. The sequencing pipeline was judged likely to have produced a cluster of highly shared sequence variants as a technical artifact. This cohort had only TCR beta chains sequenced, and the lack of alpha or paired-chain data limited which features could be detected. A later analysis associated 17,000 or so TCR beta sequences with specific HLA alleles at a false discovery rate of 0.05. In a later genetic analysis, a missense DCLRE1C variant was associated with V-gene and J-gene trimming of TCR beta chains, and the association was replicated in an independent cohort. Because HLA typing was unavailable for some donors at each locus, only the typed subset was used in association tests. In a later analysis, the rate of TCR association differed among HLA loci, with DRB1 alleles having the most associated TCRs and HLA-C alleles having the fewest. Correlated functional status among segregating V segments might reflect linkage disequilibrium, but an unknown experimental factor could not be ruled out. An earlier analysis of some 560 of the donors showed that most TCR beta V segments appeared in productive rearrangements either about 87% or about 30% of the time, which broadly matched IMGT annotations. Because the 87-base-pair reads could not distinguish some IMGT-functional V segments, including TRBV6-2 and TRBV6-3, those segments were excluded. Because counts were too low, approximately 15 rarely observed V segments, including chromosome 9 orphons, were excluded from the earlier analysis of around 640 of the donors. For the cohort, immune exposure information was limited to CMV serostatus. While some public TCRs were present in many individuals, most TCR sequences turned up only very rarely across donors. Sequencing depth was assumed to be roughly uniform across donors in the presence/absence analyses, though that assumption may not hold. The study listed 150 to 200 TCR beta chains as associated with cytomegalovirus. The authors suggested that the approach could potentially be extended to other disease states and immunological phenotypes. The classifier was reported to diagnose cytomegalovirus status with high specificity and sensitivity in both the original cohort and the validation cohort. Three of the identified cytomegalovirus-associated TCR beta chains were confirmed in vitro to be specific for cytomegalovirus antigens. When HLA alleles, especially DR and DQ, strongly co-occurred, attributing TCR associations to individual alleles was difficult.

Libraries were built with the immunoSEQ multiplex PCR assay. The multiplex PCR relied on a mix of 60 forward primers for TCR Vbeta segments and 13 reverse primers for TCR Jbeta segments. Amplification of the CDR3 region of rearranged TCR beta genes was performed with a multiplex PCR assay on genomic DNA. On the Illumina HiSeq System, the amplified TCR beta libraries were sequenced as 87-base-pair reads. Turning to the authors' computational methods: In a later analysis, 80 million or so unique TCR beta chains were counted across the 690 or so repertoires, and some 10 million of these chains were shared by at least two donors. Raw reads were error-corrected and collapsed into unique sequences with a nearest-neighbor algorithm that merged closely related sequences to remove PCR and sequencing errors. To assign V, D and J gene segments, CDR3 sequences were aligned to IMGT reference sequences. For a sequence to be retained, at least a six-nucleotide match to both a V gene segment and a J gene segment was required. Rearrangements were classified as productive when the CDR3 lacked stop codons and remained in frame with V and J, and all other rearrangements were classified as non-productive. CDR3 was defined according to IMGT convention as the region running from the second conserved V-encoded cysteine to the conserved J-encoded phenylalanine. The earlier analysis of about 640 of the donors excluded any sequence lacking an unambiguous match to a single V gene segment. In an earlier analysis of almost 600 of the donors, a V segment was called functional when productive rearrangements were above 56.7%, and segregating when the standard deviation between donors exceeded 5%. A statistical classification framework was developed to diagnose cytomegalovirus status using the catalog of TCR beta chain sequences. In a later analysis, TCR nucleotide sequences were compared against IMGT/GENE-DB human TR gene sequences so that V and J genes could be assigned. In a later analysis, CDR3 sequences and most-parsimonious VDJ recombination scenarios were assigned using the TCRdist pipeline. A later analysis defined each TCR beta chain by its CDR3 amino acid sequence plus V-gene family, and excluded reads lacking a unique V-gene family. To address suspected cross-contamination and a sequencing artifact, a later analysis removed 592 highly shared, low-generation-probability nucleotide sequences. A later analysis calculated a clonal expansion index for each public chain from normalized within-repertoire ranks of inferred template counts. In a later analysis, generation probabilities were computed using a VDJ recombination model fitted to out-of-frame rearrangements, and the results were checked against IGoR. In a later analysis, hypergeometric tests were used to score TCR-TCR, TCR-HLA and TCR-CMV co-occurrence, with a repertoire-size bias correction applied to TCR pairs. To estimate false discovery rates, a later analysis permuted the HLA or CMV assignments 20 times. In a later analysis, co-occurring TCRs were grouped using DBSCAN, with TCRdist sequence similarity added in when clustering inside HLA-allele-positive subsets. For co-occurrence clustering, repertoires with fewer than 30,000 or more than 120,000 public chains were excluded, along with about five repertoires with anomalous nucleotide sharing. TCRdb provides this immuneACCESS table in a form limited to in-frame rearrangements. Some clones are lacking; in checked studies, under half of them reflect an unresolved V gene, and why the rest are absent is not known. D and trimming come from the DNA, and the V and J calls and clone size come from that table. The sample yields 150,000 to 200,000 clones; roughly a tenth were counted once. Roughly 1.3% of the sample is held by the ten biggest clonotypes.

The cohort consisted of some 730 healthy bone marrow donors. At the time of sampling, all cohort members were nominally healthy, though unrecorded immune exposures were likely present. The donor was CMV seropositive and belonged to the group of 250 to 300 seropositive cohort members. Each donor provided a peripheral blood sample, and peripheral blood mononuclear cells were used for TCR beta sequencing. Genomic DNA was extracted from the blood cell samples with the Qiagen DNeasy Blood Extraction Kit. A word on this clone: The specificity of this receptor is unknown. No qualities accompany the bases; no much larger clone lies one base away.

Clipping removes 5 bases from V and 5 bases from J, with 8 as the unmatched junction base count. CDR1 and CDR2, looked up from the germline V gene (reference sequence), are SEHNR and FQNEAQ. The CDR3 covers 14 residues, taking in both the cysteine and the phenylalanine. CDR3 DNA is the only sequence kept; it has 42 bases, read in frame from the first base. This TCR was recovered from a woman aged 25-40 years in good health and CMV-seropositive. Material: PBMCs. The chain is assembled from TRBV7-9 and TRBJ2-7, with TRBD2 matching 8 junction bases. The nucleotides are TGTGCCAGCAGCGAAGCGGGAGATCCCCACGAGCAGTACTTC. This yields the protein CASSEAGDPHEQYF.